This T cell receptor beta chain was sequenced in a study of regulatory T cells in long-lasting Graves disease. The authors built TCR beta libraries using iRepertoire HTBI primers and Arm-PCR of CDR3 regions. TCRdb used MiXCR to reprocess the multiplex PCR reads, holding one entry per CDR3 protein. Of approximately 690,000 distinct CDR3 sequences listed, around 30% were seen once; the top ten hold under 50%. V lost 0 bases, J lost 4 bases, and 4 bases lay in between. CDR3 size: 13 residues. Looked up from germline, CDR1 is SGHRS and CDR2 is YFSETQ. Time point given: persistent/refractory GD, antithyroid drugs over 5 years with positive TRAb. The TCR library was made from RNA that had been extracted from PBMCs in TRIzol.

The sample in question was peripheral blood mononuclear cells (PBMCs), obtained when the disease was refractory, from a patient treated with antithyroid drugs. The J gene is TRBJ2-2, the V gene TRBV5-1; D not resolved. This receptor was identified in a female donor with Graves disease. The CDR3 is CASSLEFTGELFF. DNA for the CDR3: TGCGCCAGCAGCTTGGAGTTCACCGGGGAGCTGTTTTTT.